These T cell receptor beta chains were read from a single sample in a study of blood T cell repertoires in COVID-19. TCRdb's table, derived via immunoSEQ multiplex PCR, lists solely in-frame clones and lacks some. The sample includes roughly 39,000 clones, approximately 90% seen only once; the top ten take 4.5% to 7%. Sequences were obtained from peripheral blood. These receptors were taken from a human donor in a cohort sampled during active COVID-19. The CDR3 runs from the conserved cysteine through the conserved F or W.

v_gene,len,j_gene,CDR3aa
TRBV12-3/TRBV12-4,13,TRBJ1-5,CASSRTVNQPQHF
TRBV4-1,14,TRBJ2-5,CASSPLGAQETQYF
TRBV5-4,14,TRBJ2-5,CASSFRGYQETQYF
TRBV4-3,15,TRBJ1-2,CASSRMGQGVYGYTF
TRBV7-9,17,TRBJ1-2,CASSLSGTEAIHYGYTF
TRBV7-9,18,TRBJ2-3,CASSIGTSGTLGTDTQYF
TRBV19,14,TRBJ2-1,CASKSSGNANEQFF
TRBV6-5,13,TRBJ1-2,CASSLTGGLGYTF
TRBV7-2,17,TRBJ2-7,CASRIGQLKTPTYEQYF
TRBV7-2,16,TRBJ2-7,CASSLSPGTGTHEQYF
TRBV12-5,15,TRBJ2-5,CASGISGVRVETQYF
TRBV19,14,TRBJ2-5,CASSLTGPGETQYF
TRBV9,14,TRBJ1-1,CASSVVGGNTEAFF
TRBV6-6,15,TRBJ2-7,CASTTSTSGSLEQYF
TRBV19,13,TRBJ2-3,CASRPTSVDTQYF
TRBV4-2,16,TRBJ2-3,CASSQSGGGRTDTQYF
TRBV29-1,14,TRBJ2-5,CSVVASGGQETQYF
TRBV7-9,16,TRBJ2-1,CASSIGTSGPVGEQFF